The next 7 T cell receptor beta chains were all read from a single sample in a study of T cell responses to AZD1222 COVID-19 vaccine. Clones were sequenced by immunoSEQ multiplex PCR, and TCRdb holds only the in-frame ones, with some missing. The sample records fewer than 200,000 clones, 88% being singletons. The sequences come from peripheral blood, collected 28 days after the second AZD1222 dose. The receptor set was obtained from an adult who received the AZD1222 COVID-19 vaccine.

This sequence joins TRBV5-1 and TRBJ2-5; TRBD1 matches at 8 bases. The CDR3 contains 15 residues. Trimming took 3 bases from V and 2 from J; bases not matched to a gene: 6. Germline loops: CDR1 SGHRS, CDR2 YFSETQ. In nucleotides, the CDR3 is TGCGCCAGCAGCTACGGACAGGGAAGTCAAGAGACCCAGTACTTC. Its translation is CASSYGQGSQETQYF.

DNA for the CDR3: TGTGCCAGCAGTTACGGGGCTAGCGGGGTATTCCAAGAGACCCAGTACTTC. It yields the protein CASSYGASGVFQETQYF. The chain recombines TRBV6-2 or TRBV6-3 with TRBJ2-5; 9 nucleotides line up with TRBD2. Germline V lookup: CDR1 MNHEY, CDR2 SVGEGT. The CDR3 is 17 residues long. The J segment lost 1 base and the V segment lost 2 bases, leaving 8 bases of the junction unmatched.

The chain combines TRBV20-1 with TRBJ2-7; D remains unclear. The CDR3 has 14 amino acids. The V gene lost 3 bases and the J gene lost 0 bases, with 12 bases spanning the gap. The V gene's germline CDR1 is DFQATT and CDR2 SNEGSKA (reference sequence). The CDR3 nucleotides are TGCAGTGCTAGTCGCCAGGTGAACTCCTACGAGCAGTACTTC. This translates into CSASRQVNSYEQYF.

As concerns this clone: Additional DNA sequences in this sample encode the identical CDR3. This CDR3 is CASNRGLNTEAFF. Here the CDR3 DNA reads TGTGCCAGCAACCGGGGTTTGAACACTGAAGCTTTCTTT. This rearrangement joins TRBV6-5 to TRBJ1-1; D gene unclear. This CDR3 contains 13 residues. V was trimmed by 7 bases and J by 0 bases, leaving 9 bases between them. Germline loops: CDR1 MNHEY, CDR2 SVGAGI.

This chain connects TRBV5-8 to TRBJ2-7; possibly TRBD1 for D (5 bases). Trimming shortened V by 5 bases and J by 3 bases, and 15 bases separated the two germline ends. The CDR3 has 14 amino acids. Per the germline V gene, CDR1 is SGHTS and CDR2 is YDEGEE. CDR3 bases: TGTGCCAGCAGAACAGGCAAAAACTTCTACGAGCAGTACTTC. It codes for CASRTGKNFYEQYF.

The rearrangement links TRBV9 to TRBJ2-1; a possible D gene is TRBD2 (6 bases). Germline values: CDR1 SGDLS, CDR2 YYNGEE. The V and J ends lost 0 bases and 4 bases respectively, with 11 bases between them. This CDR3 is built from 15 residues. CDR3 region: CASSVAGREYNEQFF. In DNA form, the CDR3 reads TGTGCCAGCAGCGTAGCCGGTCGGGAGTACAATGAGCAGTTCTTC.

This chain's CDR3 is CATSGGGKREQYF. DNA for the CDR3: TGTGCCACCAGTGGGGGGGGCAAACGCGAGCAGTACTTC. The chain uses TRBV24-1 and TRBJ2-7; D is possibly TRBD2 (7 bases). The CDR3 contains 13 residues. The V and J ends lost 5 bases and 6 bases respectively, with 13 bases between them. Germline assignment: CDR1 KGHDR and CDR2 SFDVKD.